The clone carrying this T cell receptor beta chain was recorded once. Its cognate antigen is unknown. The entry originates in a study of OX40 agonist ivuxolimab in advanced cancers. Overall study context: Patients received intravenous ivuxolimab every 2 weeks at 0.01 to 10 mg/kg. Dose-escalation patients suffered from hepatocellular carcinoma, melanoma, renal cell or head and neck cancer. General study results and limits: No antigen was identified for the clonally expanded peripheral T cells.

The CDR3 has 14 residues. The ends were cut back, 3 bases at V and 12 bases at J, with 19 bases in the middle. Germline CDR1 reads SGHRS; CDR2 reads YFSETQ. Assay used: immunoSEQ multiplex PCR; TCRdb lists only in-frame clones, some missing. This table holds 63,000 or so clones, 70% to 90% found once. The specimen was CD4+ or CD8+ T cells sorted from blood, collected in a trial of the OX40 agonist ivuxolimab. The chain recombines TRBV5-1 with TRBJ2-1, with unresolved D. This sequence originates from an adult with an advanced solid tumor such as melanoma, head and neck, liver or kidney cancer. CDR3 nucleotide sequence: TGCGCCAGCAGCTCGACTGGTACAATGATTGGGCAGTTCTTC. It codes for CASSSTGTMIGQFF.